The 26 T cell receptor beta chains below were found in one sample sequenced in a study of cytomegalovirus exposure and HLA in healthy donors. The PCR was carried out with 60 Vbeta primers and 13 Jbeta primers. Only in-frame clones appear in the TCRdb table, and some are missing; sequencing was by immunoSEQ multiplex PCR. The data contain 150,000 to 180,000 clones, 82% of them seen just once; the ten biggest clones take up about 6.4%. The sequenced sample was PBMCs. These receptors were collected from a woman between 45 and 60 years old in good health and CMV-seropositive.

The CDR3 nucleotides read TGTGCCAACAGACAGGGAATCGAAACCGGGGAGCTGTTTTTT. The encoded protein is CANRQGIETGELFF. The chain links TRBV2 to TRBJ2-2, with 7 bases lining up with TRBD1. Trimming removed 10 bases from V and 5 bases from J; junction bases left unmatched: 10. The CDR3 consists of 14 residues. CDR1 and CDR2 (germline): SNHLY, FYNNEI.

This sequence joins TRBV6-5 and TRBJ2-7; 8 positions match TRBD1. V dropped 3 bases and J dropped 3; count of bases not matched to a gene: 4. The CDR3 consists of 14 residues. From germline, CDR1 is MNHEY and CDR2 SVGAGI. The CDR3 nucleotides read TGTGCCAGCAGTTATACCGGACAGGGCTACGAGCAGTACTTC. This sequence encodes CASSYTGQGYEQYF.

The J gene is TRBJ2-3, the V gene TRBV30; D may be TRBD2 (6 bases). Germline-derived CDR1 and CDR2 are GTSNPN and SVGIG (reference sequence). The CDR3 is 14 residues long. Trimming shortened V by 1 base and J by 0 bases, and 8 bases separated the two germline ends. CDR3 in amino acids: CAWSAGTSTDTQYF. As DNA, the CDR3 is TGTGCCTGGAGTGCCGGGACTAGCACAGATACGCAGTATTTT.

The chain couples TRBV29-1 to TRBJ1-2; no clear D. This CDR3 comprises 13 residues. Germline CDR1 reads SQVTM; CDR2 reads ANQGSEA. V dropped 0 bases and J dropped 1 base, with 6 bases sitting between them. The CDR3, as DNA: TGCAGCGTTGAAGATAGTTTTAACTATGGCTACACCTTC. Translating it yields CSVEDSFNYGYTF.

The chain recombines TRBV9 with TRBJ1-3; D is unclear. Germline CDR1 reads SGDLS; CDR2 reads YYNGEE. Between the trimmed V and J ends, which lost 0 bases and 2 bases, there was a span of 15 bases. The length of the CDR3 is 17 residues. The CDR3 region has the DNA TGTGCCAGCAGCGTAGAGCCAGTCCTGGGAGCTGGAAACACCATATATTTT. This codes for CASSVEPVLGAGNTIYF.

This clone was detected once. The chain has TRBV7-8 and TRBJ2-5; 11 bases fit TRBD2. Germline V CDR1 and CDR2: SGHVS, FQNEAQ. The CDR3 spans 16 residues. The V and J ends lost 4 bases and 4 bases, in that order; junction bases with no gene match: 8. The chain's CDR3 is CASSSRLAGSLETQYF. The CDR3 DNA reads as TGTGCCAGCAGCTCTAGACTAGCGGGGTCCTTAGAGACCCAGTACTTC.

V gene TRBV5-1 combines with J gene TRBJ2-7; 10 bases align to TRBD1. Germline V gene data show CDR1 as SGHRS and CDR2 as YFSETQ. This CDR3 has 12 residues. V was clipped by 3 bases and J by 13 bases; unmatched bases: 7. This CDR3 is CASSSGTGVAYF. The DNA of the CDR3 is TGCGCCAGCAGCTCCGGGACAGGGGTTGCATACTTC. Drawing the rest from reference TRBV5-1 and TRBJ2-7, the complete variable domain is KAGVTQTPRYLIKTRGQQVTLSCSPISGHRSVSWYQQTPGQGLQFLFEYFSETQRNKGNFPGRFSGRQFSNSRSEMNVSTLELGDSALYLCASSSGTGVAYFGPGTRLTVT.

This clone came up once. J is TRBJ2-5 and V is TRBV7-3; 7 bases align to TRBD2. V was pared by 5 bases and J by 4 bases, with 4 bases of the junction left unmatched. The CDR3 spans 13 residues. Germline V CDR1 and CDR2: SGHTA, FQGTGA. The CDR3 region is CASSTSVGETQYF. The CDR3 DNA sequence: TGTGCCAGCAGCACTAGCGTGGGAGAGACCCAGTACTTC.

The chain combines TRBV5-1 with TRBJ2-3; D is possibly TRBD2 (6 bases). CDR1 SGHRS and CDR2 YFSETQ come from the germline V gene. Trimming removed 0 bases from V and 0 bases from J, with 14 bases in between. The CDR3 contains 17 residues. In DNA form, the CDR3 reads TGCGCCAGCAGCTTGGCCGCAGTGACTAGTAGCACAGATACGCAGTATTTT. Protein sequence: CASSLAAVTSSTDTQYF.

V is TRBV14 and J is TRBJ2-5; 7 bases line up with TRBD2. The germline CDR1 and CDR2 sequences are SGHDN and FVKESK. This CDR3 is 14 amino acids long. Trimming cost V 6 bases and J 0 bases; bases outside gene matches: 4. The CDR3 DNA reads TGTGCCAGCAGTGAGCGGGACTACCAAGAGACCCAGTACTTC. This sequence encodes CASSERDYQETQYF.

Here the CDR3 DNA reads TGCAGTGCTGCCCGGGGGGTTGAGCAGTACTTC. Translation: CSAARGVEQYF. The gene calls are TRBV20-1 and TRBJ2-7; 7 bases agree with TRBD2. The CDR3 extends over 11 amino acids. CDR1 DFQATT and CDR2 SNEGSKA come from the germline V gene (reference sequence). Losses at the gene ends were 5 bases for V and 7 bases for J; bases not matched to a gene: 5.

V usage is TRBV6-5 and J usage is TRBJ2-2, with D maybe TRBD1 (5 bases). This CDR3 is built from 15 residues. V was trimmed by 6 bases and J by 1 base, leaving 12 bases between them. Germline CDR1 MNHEY, CDR2 SVGAGI. In nucleotides, the CDR3 is TGTGCCAGCAGAGGGGTCCAGTTGAACACCGGGGAGCTGTTTTTT. It translates to CASRGVQLNTGELFF.

The J gene is TRBJ2-1, the V gene TRBV19, with TRBD2 matching over 7 bases. CDR3 length: 17 amino acids. V shed 3 bases and J 5 bases; nucleotides not matched to a gene: 13. Germline loops: CDR1 LNHDA, CDR2 SQIVND (reference sequence). The CDR3 coding sequence is TGTGCCAGTAGTATTTTTGGGGGGGGGAACCACGACAATGAGCAGTTCTTC. This encodes CASSIFGGGNHDNEQFF.

This clone came up once. Other DNA sequences of this sample code for an identical CDR3. The chain employs TRBV27 and TRBJ2-3; 12 positions match TRBD2. Germline loops: CDR1 MNHEY, CDR2 SMNVEV (reference sequence). V lost 6 bases, J lost 0 bases, and 7 bases stayed unmatched. This CDR3 is 17 amino acids long. CDR3 region: CASRRLAGAISTDTQYF. CDR3 DNA: TGTGCCAGCAGGCGACTAGCGGGGGCCATAAGCACAGATACGCAGTATTTT.

The CDR3, as DNA: TGTGCCAGCAGCTTAGTGCGGGGGTCCTACAATGAGCAGTTCTTC. Its protein is CASSLVRGSYNEQFF. The chain combines TRBV7-3 with TRBJ2-1, with 7 bases matching TRBD2. Trimming cost V 2 bases and J 1 base; bases outside gene matches: 2. CDR1 is SGHTA and CDR2 is FQGTGA in the germline V gene. The CDR3 has 15 amino acids.

This CDR3 reads CASSWRQGRISTNEKLFF. CDR3 bases: TGTGCCAGCAGCTGGCGACAGGGAAGGATTTCAACTAATGAAAAACTGTTTTTT. The chain couples TRBV7-8 to TRBJ1-4, with 7 bases that match TRBD1. The CDR3 loop spans 18 amino acids. From germline, CDR1 is SGHVS and CDR2 FQNEAQ. V lost 4 bases to trimming and J lost 0 bases; unmatched junction nucleotides: 11.

The gene calls are TRBV11-2 and TRBJ1-1; possible D gene TRBD1, 5 bases. The CDR3 is made up of 13 amino acids. V lost 1 base, J lost 8 bases, and 11 bases lay in between. Germline lookup yields CDR1 SGHAT and CDR2 FQNNGV. Written as DNA, the CDR3 is TGTGCCAGCAGCTTAGGGGTCCAGGGCGAAGCTTTCTTT. Its protein product is CASSLGVQGEAFF.

The chain joins TRBV27 to TRBJ1-4, with a possible D match to TRBD1 (5 bases). V gave up 5 bases and J gave up 0 bases, with 13 bases separating them. The V gene's germline CDR1 is MNHEY and CDR2 SMNVEV (reference sequence). CDR3 length equals 16 residues. This CDR3 reads CASSPLGLATNEKLFF. The CDR3 nucleotides read TGTGCCAGCAGTCCCTTGGGACTTGCAACTAATGAAAAACTGTTTTTT.

The chain couples TRBV25-1 to TRBJ2-1; possible D gene TRBD1, 5 bases. Germline lookup yields CDR1 MGHDK and CDR2 SYGVNS. The CDR3 is 14 residues long. Trimming stripped 5 bases from V and 5 bases from J, with 13 bases between. CDR3 sequence reads: CASSHPGRNNEQFF. CDR3 nucleotide sequence: TGTGCCAGCAGTCACCCAGGGCGAAACAATGAGCAGTTCTTC.

The chain is built from TRBV7-8 and TRBJ1-1; D gene unclear. Between the trimmed V and J ends, which lost 5 bases and 1 base, there was a span of 14 bases. The germline V gene has CDR1 SGHVS and CDR2 FQNEAQ. The CDR3 covers 15 residues. Written as DNA, the CDR3 is TGTGCCAGCAGCCAAACTCCAGACTGGAACACTGAAGCTTTCTTT. It translates to CASSQTPDWNTEAFF.

The chain employs TRBV7-7 and TRBJ2-3, with D hard to call. The CDR3 extends over 14 amino acids. The V and J ends lost 2 bases and 2 bases respectively, with 8 bases between them. Germline CDR1 and CDR2: SSHAT and FNYEAQ (reference sequence). CDR3 amino acids: CASSLSTITDTQYF. CDR3 coding DNA: TGTGCCAGCAGCTTATCCACAATCACAGATACGCAGTATTTT.

The chain links TRBV11-2 to TRBJ2-2; 7 positions match TRBD2. The CDR3 sequence is 16 residues long. Germline trimming cut 0 bases from V and 5 bases from J; bases unmatched to any gene: 6. Per germline, CDR1 SGHAT and CDR2 FQNNGV. The DNA of the CDR3 is TGTGCCAGCAGCTTAGAGGGGGGGTTTGGAACCGGGGAGCTGTTTTTT. Translated: CASSLEGGFGTGELFF.

The J gene is TRBJ1-2, the V gene TRBV4-3, with 8 bases fitting TRBD1. Germline assignment: CDR1 LGHNA and CDR2 YSLEER. This CDR3 is 16 amino acids long. After removal of 5 bases from V and 7 bases from J, the junction contained 15 bases not matched to a gene. The DNA for the CDR3 is TGCGCCAGCAGCGGTGAAGGGGGCAGGGGGCGAGGTGGCTACACCTTC. Amino acid sequence: CASSGEGGRGRGGYTF.

The rearrangement uses TRBV5-1 and TRBJ1-1; no clear D gene. Germline V gene lookup returns CDR1 SGHRS and CDR2 YFSETQ. The CDR3 is made up of 14 amino acids. Trimming removed 0 bases at V and 5 bases at J, with 11 bases between. The CDR3 coding sequence is TGCGCCAGCAGCTTGGCCTGGGGAGGGACTGAAGCTTTCTTT. This gives the protein CASSLAWGGTEAFF. The complete variable domain, with remaining parts taken from reference TRBV5-1 and TRBJ1-1, reads KAGVTQTPRYLIKTRGQQVTLSCSPISGHRSVSWYQQTPGQGLQFLFEYFSETQRNKGNFPGRFSGRQFSNSRSEMNVSTLELGDSALYLCASSLAWGGTEAFFGQGTRLTVV.

The genes are TRBV5-8 and TRBJ2-2; the D is unclear. V was clipped by 6 bases and J by 5 bases, with 11 bases between them. CDR1 is SGHTS and CDR2 is YDEGEE in the germline V gene. The length of the CDR3 is 13 residues. The CDR3 is CASTFWATGELFF. The CDR3 nucleotides are TGTGCCAGCACCTTCTGGGCTACCGGGGAGCTGTTTTTT.

This chain connects TRBV5-6 to TRBJ2-7; 7 nucleotides align to TRBD2. Germline V gene sequence: CDR1 SGHDT, CDR2 YYEEEE. V was clipped by 0 bases and J by 0 bases; unmatched bases: 6. The CDR3 runs 16 residues. CDR3 sequence: CASSLGRGVFSYEQYF. In DNA, the CDR3 is TGTGCCAGCAGCTTGGGCCGGGGGGTCTTCTCCTACGAGCAGTACTTC.